The 10 T cell receptor beta chains given below trace back to one sample, sequenced in a study of T cell changes during pregnancy in multiple sclerosis. Only in-frame clones appear in the TCRdb table, and some are missing; sequencing was by immunoSEQ multiplex PCR. The data contain 40,000 to 55,000 clones, approximately 92% of them seen just once; the ten biggest clones take up under 0.85%. The sample in question was CD4+ T cells from peripheral blood mononuclear cells, obtained before pregnancy. These receptors were collected from a female donor with multiple sclerosis, enrolled in a pregnancy study.

V usage is TRBV6-5 and J usage is TRBJ1-1; 7 nucleotides match TRBD1. Unmatched junction bases numbered 5, after V lost 4 bases and J lost 3 bases. CDR1 and CDR2 from the germline V gene are MNHEY and SVGAGI. CDR3 length: 14 amino acids. The CDR3 DNA reads TGTGCCAGCAGTTCCAGGGGGGCGGACACTGAAGCTTTCTTT. Amino acids: CASSSRGADTEAFF.

The chain couples TRBV27 to TRBJ2-7; 9 nucleotides align to TRBD2. The CDR3 sequence is 18 residues long. The junction had 14 bases not matched to a gene; V was cut back by 1 base and J by 4 bases. The germline gives CDR1 MNHEY, CDR2 SMNVEV (reference sequence). The CDR3 loop is CASSLYRPGLAGQYEQYF. As DNA, the CDR3 is TGTGCCAGCAGTTTATACCGCCCCGGGCTAGCGGGACAGTACGAGCAGTACTTC.

The chain has TRBV28 and TRBJ2-7, with D tentatively TRBD1 (6 bases). Deletions cut 6 bases from V and 0 bases from J, with 12 bases between. CDR1 and CDR2 (germline): MDHEN, SYDVKM. The CDR3 has 14 residues. The CDR3 here is CASRPRGSSYEQYF. The CDR3 DNA sequence: TGTGCCAGCAGACCGAGGGGGAGCTCCTACGAGCAGTACTTC.

CDR3 nucleotide sequence: TGTGCCAGTAAGAATCGGGGGTCGGAAAACACCATATATTTT. As protein: CASKNRGSENTIYF. The chain carries TRBV19 and TRBJ1-3; tentatively, D is TRBD1 (5 bases). The germline gives CDR1 LNHDA, CDR2 SQIVND (reference sequence). V was shortened by 7 bases and J by 6 bases, with 16 bases between the two germline ends. The CDR3 has 14 amino acids.

This clone was found once. The chain couples TRBV5-4 to TRBJ1-4; 8 bases align to TRBD1. Germline trimming cut 2 bases from V and 4 bases from J; bases unmatched to any gene: 4. The germline V gene encodes CDR1 SGHNT and CDR2 YYREEE (reference sequence). The CDR3 runs 15 residues. CDR3 loop: CASSFDRGFNEKLFF. The CDR3 nucleotides are TGTGCCAGCAGCTTCGACAGGGGCTTTAATGAAAAACTGTTTTTT.

The CDR3, as DNA: TGTGCCAGCAGCTCATCAGGGGGCACTGAAGCTTTCTTT. Translated, it gives CASSSSGGTEAFF. J is TRBJ1-1 and V is TRBV7-2, with 7 bases lining up with TRBD1. Trimming cost V 4 bases and J 4 bases; bases outside gene matches: 3. The length of the CDR3 is 13 residues. Germline CDR1 is SGHTA and CDR2 is FQGNSA.

This chain links TRBV29-1 with TRBJ2-7, with 9 bases aligning to TRBD1. The CDR3 length is 14 residues. Germline V gene data show CDR1 as SQVTM and CDR2 as ANQGSEA. The V gene end was trimmed by 4 bases and the J gene end by 2 bases; junction bases not matched to a gene: 6. The CDR3 DNA follows: TGCAGCGTTGGGGGACAGGGATTTCCCTACGAGCAGTACTTC. It codes for CSVGGQGFPYEQYF.

The chain recombines TRBV28 with TRBJ1-4; TRBD1 matches 8 bases. The CDR3 totals 15 residues. Per germline, CDR1 MDHEN and CDR2 SYDVKM. V trimming: 6 bases; J trimming: 7 bases; junction bases outside the gene matches: 10. The CDR3, as DNA: TGTGCCAGCAGGCACCCCAGGGGGCGAGGTGAAAAACTGTTTTTT. Translation gives CASRHPRGRGEKLFF.

The CDR3 is CASSVPGGDEQYF. DNA for the CDR3: TGTGCCAGCAGTGTCCCAGGGGGCGACGAGCAGTACTTC. The V and J genes are TRBV25-1 and TRBJ2-7; the match to TRBD1 covers 8 bases. This CDR3 has 13 amino acids. The junction had 4 bases not matched to a gene; V was cut back by 4 bases and J by 5 bases. Germline CDR1 and CDR2: MGHDK and SYGVNS.

This clone appeared a single time. J is TRBJ2-1 and V is TRBV25-1, with D perhaps TRBD2 (6 bases). The CDR3 has 14 amino acids. Trimming took 6 bases from V and 12 from J, leaving 21 bases between them. Looked up from germline, CDR1 is MGHDK and CDR2 is SYGVNS. CDR3 coding DNA: TGTGCCAGCAGCCCCGGCGGGACCCATAAGGGGCAGTTCTTC. Translation: CASSPGGTHKGQFF.